This is a list of T cell receptor beta chains from one sample in a study of cytomegalovirus exposure and HLA in healthy donors. The protocol was immunoSEQ multiplex PCR, while the TCRdb copy is restricted to in-frame clones and leaves out a portion. The sample carries approximately 150,000 clones, around 90% recorded once. The sequenced material came from PBMCs. The receptors here all came from a woman aged 40 to 50 in good health and CMV-seronegative. The CDR3 runs from the conserved cysteine through the conserved F or W. The D gene is left open where the match is weak. Rows may omit the clone size; those that give it use once, few, many or a size class.

d_call j_call v_call cdr3_length clone_size cdr3_nt cdr3_aa
TRBD1 TRBJ1-6 TRBV7-8 15 - TGTGCCAGCAGCGACCGGACAGGACCCAATTCACCCCTCCACTTT CASSDRTGPNSPLHF
TRBD1 TRBJ2-7 TRBV7-9 14 - TGTGCCAGCAACGAGTTAGGACAGGGCTACGAGCAGTACTTC CASNELGQGYEQYF
TRBD2 TRBJ2-2 TRBV4-2 18 once TGTGCCAGCAGTGCCCACCCCTTAGCGGGAGACGTCGCCGGGGAGCTGTTTTTT CASSAHPLAGDVAGELFF
- TRBJ2-2 TRBV27 15 - TGTGCCAGCAGCCCCGGACAGATTAACACCGGGGAGCTGTTTTTT CASSPGQINTGELFF
- TRBJ2-7 TRBV7-9 15 - TGTTCCAGCAGCAACCCCGGAGGCAGGTTCTACGAGCAGTACTTC CSSSNPGGRFYEQYF
TRBD1 TRBJ2-7 TRBV7-9 14 - TGTTCCAGCAGCTTTGGACAGGGGAGCTACGAGCAGTACTTC CSSSFGQGSYEQYF
- TRBJ2-7 TRBV5-1 11 - TGCGCCAGCAGCTTGTCCGGCGAGCAGTACTTC CASSLSGEQYF
TRBD1 TRBJ2-5 TRBV6-1 16 - TGTGCCAGCAGTGCTCCCGGGACAGGGGGCCAAGAGACCCAGTACTTC CASSAPGTGGQETQYF
- TRBJ2-1 TRBV5-8 15 - TGTGCCAGCAGCCCGGGGAGCGATTCCTACAATGAGCAGTTCTTC CASSPGSDSYNEQFF
- TRBJ2-7 TRBV6-1 15 few TGTGCCAGCAGTGAAGCCCAGGGGTTTTTCTACGAGCAGTACTTC CASSEAQGFFYEQYF
- TRBJ2-1 TRBV5-1 17 - TGCGCCAGCAGCCGGGGTTCAGGCGGGGTCTCCTACAATGAGCAGTTCTTC CASSRGSGGVSYNEQFF
- TRBJ2-1 TRBV11-2 16 - TGTGCCAGCAGCTTAGATTGGAGGAGCTCCTACAATGAGCAGTTCTTC CASSLDWRSSYNEQFF
- TRBJ2-7 TRBV6-5 15 once TGTGCCAGCAGTCCCATACGACCTAGCTCCTACGAGCAGTACTTC CASSPIRPSSYEQYF
TRBD1 TRBJ2-7 TRBV5-6 12 few TGTGCCAGCAGCTGGGACAGGAACGAGCAGTACTTC CASSWDRNEQYF
TRBD2 TRBJ2-7 TRBV6-5 15 - TGTGCCAGCGGGGGGGGGAGGTATTACTCCTACGAGCAGTACTTC CASGGGRYYSYEQYF
TRBD2 TRBJ2-5 TRBV7-2 13 - TGTGCCACCCGAGCGGGAATACCTGAGACCCAGTACTTC CATRAGIPETQYF
- TRBJ1-1 TRBV6-5 13 - TGTGCCAGCAAGGCAGGGCGGAACACTGAAGCTTTCTTT CASKAGRNTEAFF
- TRBJ2-5 TRBV6-6 14 - TGTGCCAGCAGCGCTGGACAGCCCCAAGAGACCCAGTACTTC CASSAGQPQETQYF
- TRBJ2-7 TRBV5-4 14 - TGTGCCAGCAGGAGACAGGGAGGTTCCTACGAGCAGTACTTC CASRRQGGSYEQYF
- TRBJ2-2 TRBV7-7 13 - TGTGCCAGCAGCTTTTCGCACTCCGGGGAGCTGTTTTTT CASSFSHSGELFF
- TRBJ2-4 TRBV6-6 13 - TGTGCCACCGACCCGGCGGGCAAAAACATTCAGTACTTC CATDPAGKNIQYF
- TRBJ2-1 TRBV28 15 - TGTGCCAGCATGGCCCAGCGGAGCTCCTACAATGAGCAGTTCTTC CASMAQRSSYNEQFF
TRBD1 TRBJ2-7 TRBV10-2 15 - TGCGCCAGCAGTGATAGGACAGGGGTCACCTACGAGCAGTACTTC CASSDRTGVTYEQYF
TRBD1 TRBJ1-1 TRBV6-5 15 - TGTGCCAGCAGTTATGGTAGGGGGCTAAGGACTGAAGCTTTCTTT CASSYGRGLRTEAFF
TRBD1 TRBJ1-3 TRBV7-9 15 - TGTTCCAGCAGCTTAGGGACAGTCTCTGGAAACACCATATATTTT CSSSLGTVSGNTIYF
TRBD1 TRBJ1-2 TRBV9 17 - TGTGCCAGCAGCGTAGGGTCTGGACAGGGGAATCCGGCTGGCTACACCTTC CASSVGSGQGNPAGYTF
TRBD1 TRBJ1-4 TRBV7-9 15 - TGTTCCAGCAGCTTAGGAGACAGGGACGATGAAAAACTGTTTTTT CSSSLGDRDDEKLFF
TRBD2 TRBJ2-1 TRBV11-2 16 - TGTGCCAGCAGCTTAGTTGTACTAGCGGGGAGCAATGAGCAGTTCTTC CASSLVVLAGSNEQFF
TRBD2 TRBJ2-7 TRBV5-1 16 - TGCGCCAGCAGCTTGGTGGGGACTAGCGGCTCCTACGAGCAGTACTTC CASSLVGTSGSYEQYF
- TRBJ2-5 TRBV5-1 14 - TGCGCCAGCAGGAGTACAGGGTCTGAAGAGACCCAGTACTTC CASRSTGSEETQYF
- TRBJ1-3 TRBV5-6 17 - TGTGCCAGCAGCTTGGGAAGGAATACAGTCTCTGGAAACACCATATATTTT CASSLGRNTVSGNTIYF
- TRBJ2-7 TRBV19 14 - TGTGCCAGTAGCACCGAGGGGAGGTCCTACGAGCAGTACTTC CASSTEGRSYEQYF
- TRBJ2-7 TRBV9 13 - TGTGCCAGCAGCCCCCAACAGGGAATACCCCAGTACTTC CASSPQQGIPQYF
TRBD2 TRBJ2-5 TRBV6-5 16 - TGTGCCAGCAGTTCTCGGACTAGCGGGAGAGGGGAGACCCAGTACTTC CASSSRTSGRGETQYF
- TRBJ2-7 TRBV10-3 14 - TGTGCCATCAGTGAACCGGGGGAGACCTACGAGCAGTACTTC CAISEPGETYEQYF
- TRBJ2-3 TRBV5-6 13 - TGTGCCAGCAGCTTCCAGGGCACAGATACGCAGTATTTT CASSFQGTDTQYF
TRBD2 TRBJ2-1 TRBV28 18 - TGTGCCAGCAGTGAGATAGCGGGAACGGCACTCTCCTACAATGAGCAGTTCTTC CASSEIAGTALSYNEQFF
TRBD1 TRBJ1-5 TRBV28 17 - TGTGCCAGCAGTCTACCATCTCCGGGACAGGGGGGACAGCCCCAGCATTTT CASSLPSPGQGGQPQHF
TRBD2 TRBJ2-7 TRBV4-1 15 - TGCGCCAGCAGCCATAATGTAGCGGGAATGTACGAGCAGTACTTC CASSHNVAGMYEQYF
- TRBJ1-5 TRBV28 13 - TGTGCCAGCAAGCGGGGGGCTGGTCAGCCCCAGCATTTT CASKRGAGQPQHF
TRBD2 TRBJ2-1 TRBV7-9 15 few TGTGCCAGCAGCTTAAGTCTAGCGGGTCGCGATGAGCAGTTCTTC CASSLSLAGRDEQFF
- TRBJ1-5 TRBV2 12 - TGTGCCAGCGGGGGGGGCAATCAGCCCCAGCATTTT CASGGGNQPQHF